Sequencing of this T cell receptor beta chain was carried out in a study of T cell repertoires in cytomegalovirus infection. Whole-study context: An indication of both CMV infection and matching HLA type came from public TCR beta signatures.

Notes on the study in general: Identification of carriers of CMV plus the relevant HLA was achieved through cumulative public TCR beta family frequency. HLA-C-restricted CMV-specific TCR beta clonotypes prevailed in the ex vivo response.

The CDR3 spans 16 residues. Trimming took 4 bases from V and 1 from J, leaving 14 bases between them. Per the germline V gene, CDR1 is MNHEY and CDR2 is SVGEGT. About this clonotype itself: Its antigen is not identified. A much larger clone is a single base away; this may be a read error.

TCRdb processed the reads anew with MiXCR; each CDR3 protein has one entry. The repertoire holds around 630,000 distinct CDR3 sequences, about 24% seen once, with 8% in the top ten. This sequence originates from a human donor in good health (CMV status not recorded). Some clones in this sample may be carry-over from other donors' samples. The sequenced sample was CD8+ T cells from PBMCs. The rearrangement uses TRBV6-2 or TRBV6-3 and TRBJ2-1; D remains ambiguous. The CDR3 DNA sequence: TGTGCCAGCAGTTTATCAATGACCCATTCCTACAATGAGCAGTTCTTC. Its translation: CASSLSMTHSYNEQFF.